A selection of T cell receptor beta chains follows, all from one sample in a study of control samples from healthy donors and cancer patients. Clones were sequenced by immunoSEQ multiplex PCR, and TCRdb holds only the in-frame ones, with some missing. There are some 150,000 clones in the sample; 75% to 95% occur only once, and approximately 3.4% lies in the top ten. Source material: blood. These TCRs come from a man aged 25-45 years in good health. Both conserved end residues are part of each CDR3. Each record gives: D gene, V gene, CDR3 length, clone size, J gene, CDR3 DNA, CDR3 protein. D genes are given only for firm matches. Not all rows give a size; the values are once, few, many and, for expanded clones, a class.

>.|TRBV6-5|16|few|TRBJ1-2
TGTGCCAGCAGTTCCCCCTGGGTACGCTCTAACTATGGCTACACCTTC
CASSSPWVRSNYGYTF
>TRBD1|TRBV27|14|.|TRBJ2-7
TGTGCCAGCAGTTGGACAGGATTATCCTACGAGCAGTACTTC
CASSWTGLSYEQYF
>TRBD1|TRBV28|16|.|TRBJ1-4
TGTGCCAGCAGTCCACCCACAGGGGACTCTAATGAAAAACTGTTTTTT
CASSPPTGDSNEKLFF
>.|TRBV12-3/TRBV12-4|13|.|TRBJ1-5
TGTGCCAGCACTATACGCCCGGGGCAGCCCCAGCATTTT
CASTIRPGQPQHF
>TRBD1|TRBV27|17|.|TRBJ1-3
TGTGCCAGCAGTCCGCGGACAGGGGGAAGTTTTGGAAACACCATATATTTT
CASSPRTGGSFGNTIYF
>.|TRBV27|15|.|TRBJ1-5
TGTGCCAGCAGCCTTGGGGGGGCGGACAATCAGCCCCAGCATTTT
CASSLGGADNQPQHF
>TRBD1|TRBV6-5|16|.|TRBJ1-2
TGTGCCAGCAGTTACGTAAGGACAGGGGGAGGCTATGGCTACACCTTC
CASSYVRTGGGYGYTF
>TRBD1|TRBV7-3|13|.|TRBJ1-1
TGTGCCAGCAGCTATCACGGACAGGGCGAAGCTTTCTTT
CASSYHGQGEAFF
>.|TRBV2|11|.|TRBJ1-3
TGTGCCAGCCCGGGGGTAGACACCATATATTTT
CASPGVDTIYF
>.|TRBV7-9|14|.|TRBJ2-1
TGTGCCAGCAGCCCAGGGTTTCGGTACAATGAGCAGTTCTTC
CASSPGFRYNEQFF
>.|TRBV4-1|12|.|TRBJ2-7
TGCGCCAGCAGCAACCAGGGATACGAGCAGTACTTC
CASSNQGYEQYF
>TRBD1|TRBV9|15|.|TRBJ1-3
TGTGCCAGCAGCGCACAGGGGGCGCCCGGAAACACCATATATTTT
CASSAQGAPGNTIYF
>TRBD1|TRBV2|12|.|TRBJ2-7
TGTGCCAGCCGGGACAGCCCCTACGAGCAGTACTTC
CASRDSPYEQYF
>.|TRBV7-9|14|.|TRBJ1-5
TGTGCCAGCAGTCCGACAGGCCGCAATCAGCCCCAGCATTTT
CASSPTGRNQPQHF
>.|TRBV6-2/TRBV6-3|13|few|TRBJ1-1
TGTGCCAGCAGTTACCGGGGTAAGGCTGAAGCTTTCTTT
CASSYRGKAEAFF
>.|TRBV19|14|.|TRBJ2-1
TGTGCCAGTAGTATAATAGGAAAGTACAATGAGCAGTTCTTC
CASSIIGKYNEQFF
>TRBD1|TRBV19|14|.|TRBJ1-5
TGTGCCAGTAGCCAACAGGGGGAAAATCAGCCCCAGCATTTT
CASSQQGENQPQHF
>.|TRBV4-1|14|.|TRBJ1-1
TGCGCCAGCAGCCATTCAGGGCCGGGCACTGAAGCTTTCTTT
CASSHSGPGTEAFF
>.|TRBV10-3|15|.|TRBJ1-6
TGTGCCGAGGGGGGGGGATTAGGTGGAGATTCACCCCTCCACTTT
CAEGGGLGGDSPLHF
>.|TRBV9|15|.|TRBJ2-7
TGTGCCAGCAGCGAAGGCGGGGGCCCCTCCTACGAGCAGTACTTC
CASSEGGGPSYEQYF
>TRBD2|TRBV6-4|15|once|TRBJ2-3
TGTGCCAGCAGTGCCGGGACTAGCGGCACAGATACGCAGTATTTT
CASSAGTSGTDTQYF
>TRBD1|TRBV27|15|.|TRBJ2-7
TGTGCCAGCAGTTTGCCCGACAGGGTCTCGTACGAGCAGTACTTC
CASSLPDRVSYEQYF
>TRBD1|TRBV7-8|18|.|TRBJ1-1
TGTGCCAGCAGCTTAGATCCGAGGTTAGGGGGCAGTACTGCTGAAGCTTTCTTT
CASSLDPRLGGSTAEAFF
>.|TRBV28|14|.|TRBJ1-5
TGTGCCAGCAGTCTCGGGACGGGATATCAGCCCCAGCATTTT
CASSLGTGYQPQHF
>.|TRBV11-2|14|.|TRBJ1-1
TGTGCCAGCAGCTTAGTTCTGGGAGGCACTGAAGCTTTCTTT
CASSLVLGGTEAFF
>TRBD1|TRBV7-8|15|.|TRBJ1-5
TGTGCCAGCAGCTTAGGCCAGGGGGAAAATCAGCCCCAGCATTTT
CASSLGQGENQPQHF
>.|TRBV5-4|14|few|TRBJ2-2
TGTGCCAGCAGCTTGGTACAGGCTACCGGGGAGCTGTTTTTT
CASSLVQATGELFF
>TRBD1|TRBV10-2|15|.|TRBJ1-1
TGCGCCAGCAATCACCCGGACAGGGGGCTTCCCGAGGCTTTCTTT
CASNHPDRGLPEAFF
>TRBD1|TRBV6-5|12|once|TRBJ1-2
TGTGCCAGCAGCCAGGGGGCAAGGGGCTACACCTTC
CASSQGARGYTF
>TRBD1|TRBV19|15|.|TRBJ1-2
TGTGCCAGTAGTTGGACAGGGGCCTCTAACTATGGCTACACCTTC
CASSWTGASNYGYTF
>.|TRBV25-1|15|.|TRBJ1-6
TGTGCCAGCAGTGAAGGGGGTTTTATTAATTCACCCCTCCACTTT
CASSEGGFINSPLHF
>TRBD1|TRBV6-5|15|.|TRBJ1-2
TGTGCCAGCAGAGATAGACAGGGGGCGCGGTATGGCTACACCTTC
CASRDRQGARYGYTF
>.|TRBV5-1|18|.|TRBJ1-2
TGCGCCAGCAGCCCAGGTGGGGGCAGGGTCCCCTCCAACTATGGCTACACCTTC
CASSPGGGRVPSNYGYTF
>.|TRBV6-5|12|.|TRBJ2-7
TGTGCCAGCAGTCCGGGACCTCGCGAGCAGTACTTC
CASSPGPREQYF
>TRBD2|TRBV13|15|.|TRBJ2-2
TGTGCCAGCAGCCAAACTAGCGGATTAACCGGGGAGCTGTTTTTT
CASSQTSGLTGELFF
>.|TRBV29-1|13|.|TRBJ1-1
TGCAGCGTTGAAGAGGCGACCGACACTGAAGCTTTCTTT
CSVEEATDTEAFF
>.|TRBV29-1|14|.|TRBJ1-1
TGCAGCCCCTGCGGAGGGCTAAGCGGCACTGAAGCTTTCTTT
CSPCGGLSGTEAFF
>.|TRBV10-3|15|.|TRBJ1-6
TGTGCCATCAGTGAAATGGCGGGGAACAATTCACCCCTCCACTTT
CAISEMAGNNSPLHF
>.|TRBV19|17|.|TRBJ2-3
TGTGCCAGTAGTCACCTCATGGGGAGCGTAAACACAGATACGCAGTATTTT
CASSHLMGSVNTDTQYF
>.|TRBV5-4|12|.|TRBJ2-3
TGTGCCAGCAGCCCCGGACTTAATACGCAGTATTTT
CASSPGLNTQYF
>.|TRBV9|16|.|TRBJ2-3
TGTGCCAGCAGCGTAACCTGGGCCAGTAGCACAGATACGCAGTATTTT
CASSVTWASSTDTQYF
>TRBD1|TRBV6-5|14|.|TRBJ2-7
TGTGCCAGCAGTACAGCGACAGGGGACTACGAGCAGTACTTC
CASSTATGDYEQYF
>.|TRBV27|14|.|TRBJ1-2
TGTGCCAGCAGTTTAGGCGAAAATAACTATGGCTACACCTTC
CASSLGENNYGYTF
>.|TRBV27|12|.|TRBJ2-7
TGTGCCAGCAGTTTTGGAGGGGACGAGCAGTACTTC
CASSFGGDEQYF
>.|TRBV6-5|15|once|TRBJ1-5
TGTGCCAGCAATGTCAACCGGTGGGGCAATCAGCCCCAGCATTTT
CASNVNRWGNQPQHF
>.|TRBV27|18|.|TRBJ1-1
TGTGCCAGCAGTTTATTATCCAACCGGGACGGATTGAACACTGAAGCTTTCTTT
CASSLLSNRDGLNTEAFF
>.|TRBV7-9|13|once|TRBJ1-1
TGTGCCAGCAGCCCGTGGGAGGACACTGAAGCTTTCTTT
CASSPWEDTEAFF
>.|TRBV11-2|15|.|TRBJ2-4
TGTGCCAGCAGCTTAGTGGCCGTACGGCCCAACATTCAGTACTTC
CASSLVAVRPNIQYF
>.|TRBV28|13|once|TRBJ2-1
TGTGCCAGCAGTTTCTTTAGAGACAATGAGCAGTTCTTC
CASSFFRDNEQFF
>TRBD2|TRBV6-2/TRBV6-3|18|.|TRBJ2-7
TGTGCCAGCAGTCCCTTACCGGGACTAGCGGGCCCCTCCTACGAGCAGTACTTC
CASSPLPGLAGPSYEQYF
>.|TRBV10-2|16|.|TRBJ2-6
TGCGCCAGCAGTGAACGAACGGGGGCTGGGGCCAACGTCCTGACTTTC
CASSERTGAGANVLTF
>TRBD1|TRBV19|12|.|TRBJ1-2
TGTGCCAGCCGGGACAGGGGGTACGGCTACACCTTC
CASRDRGYGYTF
>.|TRBV28|14|.|TRBJ1-5
TGTGCCAGCAACGACGGGGATGGGAGTCAGCCCCAGCATTTT
CASNDGDGSQPQHF
>.|TRBV6-1|14|.|TRBJ2-1
TGTGCCAGCAGTGAGGAGGGAAGGGCTAATGAGCAGTTCTTC
CASSEEGRANEQFF
>.|TRBV28|15|once|TRBJ1-2
TGTGCCAGCAGTCCCTTAACGGGGGGACACTATGGCTACACCTTC
CASSPLTGGHYGYTF
>.|TRBV27|14|.|TRBJ2-7
TGTGCCAGCAGTTTTGGGGGGCGAACCTACGAGCAGTACTTC
CASSFGGRTYEQYF
>.|TRBV5-1|12|.|TRBJ2-7
TGCGCCAGCAGGGGGCGAAGGTACGAGCAGTACTTC
CASRGRRYEQYF
>.|TRBV6-6|13|.|TRBJ1-1
TGTGCCAGCAGTTACGGAGGGAACACTGAAGCTTTCTTT
CASSYGGNTEAFF
>.|TRBV5-6|13|.|TRBJ1-1
TGTGCCAGCAGCCGGGGGGCAGGGTCTGAAGCTTTCTTT
CASSRGAGSEAFF
>.|TRBV14|14|.|TRBJ1-1
TGTGCCAGCAGCCAAGAAAGGGGTTCCACTGAAGCTTTCTTT
CASSQERGSTEAFF